The subject of this entry is one T cell receptor (beta chain). Its antigen remains unknown. TCRdb reanalyzed the 5' RACE reads and collapses them to one entry per CDR3 protein, without DNA. Its listing shows 210,000 or so distinct CDR3 sequences. Isolation of total RNA was performed on whole blood, with no prior T cell sorting. The data belong to a study of monozygotic twins with inflammatory bowel disease. Study results and limitations: Diversity of TCRbeta measured by inverse Simpson was lower in IBD patients than in healthy co-twins.

Sequenced sample: blood. The TCR sequence derives from a human donor with ulcerative colitis or Crohn's disease, or a healthy co-twin of an affected twin (not recorded which).

The CDR3 sequence: CASSPVVAGFYSEQFF. The chain carries TRBV14 and TRBJ2-1; TCRdb selects TRBD2, and the lack of DNA leaves this call unchecked. CDR3 length: 16 amino acids. From germline, CDR1 is SGHDN and CDR2 FVKESK.